Listed below are T cell receptor beta chains from one sample, sequenced in a study of cytomegalovirus exposure and HLA in healthy donors. This table comes from immunoSEQ multiplex PCR, and its TCRdb copy is limited to in-frame clones, with some not included. Altogether 100,000 to 150,000 clones are present, roughly 87% being singletons, with the ten largest covering around 1.5%. The sequenced material came from PBMCs. The receptor source for this set is a woman between 18 and 29 years old in good health and CMV-seronegative. CDR3s include the opening cysteine and the closing phenylalanine or tryptophan. D genes are given only for firm matches. The size entry is marked missing in some rows and otherwise reads once, few, many or a size class.

v_call	d_call	clone_size	cdr3_length	j_call	cdr3_aa	cdr3_nt
TRBV29-1	-	-	14	TRBJ1-2	CSVGYLGREDGYTF	TGCAGCGTTGGTTATTTAGGCAGGGAAGATGGCTACACCTTC
TRBV7-9	-	-	16	TRBJ2-2	CASSLIWTTNTGELFF	TGTGCCAGCAGCTTGATCTGGACAACGAACACCGGGGAGCTGTTTTTT
TRBV9	TRBD1	few	16	TRBJ1-4	CASSARGDSLNEKLFF	TGTGCCAGCAGCGCAAGGGGGGACAGTTTAAATGAAAAACTGTTTTTT
TRBV29-1	TRBD1	few	13	TRBJ1-1	CSGRQGLNTEAFF	TGCAGCGGTCGACAGGGCCTGAACACTGAAGCTTTCTTT
TRBV5-4	TRBD1	-	17	TRBJ2-7	CASSLGGLAQGAYEQYF	TGTGCCAGCAGCTTGGGGGGGCTAGCACAGGGGGCCTACGAGCAGTACTTC
TRBV7-2	-	-	14	TRBJ2-7	CASSLVLRGREQYF	TGTGCCAGCAGCTTAGTATTACGAGGGCGCGAGCAGTACTTC
TRBV6-4	-	-	13	TRBJ1-2	CASRETGSSGYTF	TGTGCCAGCAGAGAAACAGGGTCTAGTGGCTACACCTTC
TRBV6-6	-	-	13	TRBJ1-1	CASSYGLGTEAFF	TGTGCCAGCAGTTACGGGCTGGGCACTGAAGCTTTCTTT
TRBV6-5	-	-	13	TRBJ1-1	CASSYSQATEAFF	TGTGCCAGCAGTTACTCCCAAGCCACTGAAGCTTTCTTT
TRBV29-1	-	-	13	TRBJ1-1	CSVGRGGVPEAFF	TGCAGCGTGGGGCGCGGGGGCGTCCCTGAAGCTTTCTTT
TRBV7-9	-	-	14	TRBJ2-1	CASSLAPQGYEQFF	TGTGCCAGCAGCTTGGCCCCACAGGGATATGAGCAGTTCTTC
TRBV11-2	-	-	14	TRBJ2-2	CASSFTRNTGELFF	TGTGCCAGCAGCTTTACACGGAACACCGGGGAGCTGTTTTTT
TRBV5-1	-	once	13	TRBJ1-1	CASSFTGNTEAFF	TGCGCCAGCAGCTTTACGGGAAACACTGAAGCTTTCTTT
TRBV29-1	TRBD1	-	13	TRBJ2-1	CSVRQGYNNEQFF	TGCAGCGTCCGACAGGGTTACAACAATGAGCAGTTCTTC
TRBV10-3	-	-	15	TRBJ2-1	CAISEPNRPGREQFF	TGTGCCATCAGTGAGCCAAACCGGCCCGGGAGAGAGCAGTTCTTC
TRBV29-1	TRBD2	-	13	TRBJ2-4	CSVEGNSGDIQYF	TGCAGCGTTGAGGGAAACAGCGGGGACATTCAGTACTTC
TRBV19	TRBD1	-	15	TRBJ1-1	CASLSGTGVDTEAFF	TGTGCCAGTCTGTCCGGGACAGGGGTCGACACTGAAGCTTTCTTT
TRBV25-1	-	-	18	TRBJ2-5	CASSERRYRVDPLETQYF	TGTGCCAGCAGTGAACGACGATACAGGGTTGATCCGTTAGAGACCCAGTACTTC
TRBV5-6	-	-	15	TRBJ1-4	CASSSLGATNEKLFF	TGTGCCAGCAGCTCCCTCGGAGCAACTAATGAAAAACTGTTTTTT